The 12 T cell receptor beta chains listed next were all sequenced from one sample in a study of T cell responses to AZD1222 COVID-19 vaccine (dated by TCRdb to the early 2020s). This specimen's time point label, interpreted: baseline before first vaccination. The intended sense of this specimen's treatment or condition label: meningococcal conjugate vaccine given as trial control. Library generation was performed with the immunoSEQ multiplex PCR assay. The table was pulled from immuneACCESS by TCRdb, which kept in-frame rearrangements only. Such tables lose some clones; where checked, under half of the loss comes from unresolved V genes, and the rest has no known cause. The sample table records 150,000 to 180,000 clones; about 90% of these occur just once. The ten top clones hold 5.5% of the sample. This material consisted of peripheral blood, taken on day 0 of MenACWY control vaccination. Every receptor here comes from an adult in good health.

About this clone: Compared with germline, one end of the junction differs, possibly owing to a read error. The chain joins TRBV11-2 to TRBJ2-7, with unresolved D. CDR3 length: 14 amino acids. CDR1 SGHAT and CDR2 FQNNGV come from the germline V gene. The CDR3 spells CASRLHGLSYEQYF. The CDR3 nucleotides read TGTGCCAGCCGCTTACATGGGCTCTCCTACGAGCAGTACTTC.

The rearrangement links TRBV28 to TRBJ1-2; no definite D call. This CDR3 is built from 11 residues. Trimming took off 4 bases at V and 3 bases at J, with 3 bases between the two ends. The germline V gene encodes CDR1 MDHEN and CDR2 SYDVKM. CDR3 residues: CASSSYYGYTF. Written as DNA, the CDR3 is TGTGCCAGCAGTTCGTACTATGGCTACACCTTC.

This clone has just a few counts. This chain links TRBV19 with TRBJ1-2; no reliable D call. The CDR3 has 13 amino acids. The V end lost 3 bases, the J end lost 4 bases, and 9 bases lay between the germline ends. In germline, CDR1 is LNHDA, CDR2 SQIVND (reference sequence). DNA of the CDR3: TGTGCCAGTAGTATTTCACTGAGCTATGGCTACACCTTC. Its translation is CASSISLSYGYTF.

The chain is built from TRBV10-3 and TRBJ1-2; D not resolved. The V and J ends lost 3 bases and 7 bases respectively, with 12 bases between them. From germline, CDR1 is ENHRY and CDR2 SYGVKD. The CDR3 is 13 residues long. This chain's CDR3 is CAISDRGEGGYTF. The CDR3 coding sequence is TGTGCCATCAGTGACCGTGGGGAGGGTGGCTACACCTTC.

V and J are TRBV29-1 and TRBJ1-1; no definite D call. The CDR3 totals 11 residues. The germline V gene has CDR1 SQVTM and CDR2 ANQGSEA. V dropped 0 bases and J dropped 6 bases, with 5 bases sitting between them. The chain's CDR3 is CSVEDLAEAFF. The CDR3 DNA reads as TGCAGCGTTGAAGATCTTGCTGAAGCTTTCTTT.

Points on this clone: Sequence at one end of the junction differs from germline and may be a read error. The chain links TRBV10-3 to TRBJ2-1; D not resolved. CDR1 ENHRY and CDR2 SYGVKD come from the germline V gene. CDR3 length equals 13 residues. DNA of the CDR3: TGTGCCATCAGTCCCATAACCGACAACGAGCAGTTCTTC. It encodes CAISPITDNEQFF.

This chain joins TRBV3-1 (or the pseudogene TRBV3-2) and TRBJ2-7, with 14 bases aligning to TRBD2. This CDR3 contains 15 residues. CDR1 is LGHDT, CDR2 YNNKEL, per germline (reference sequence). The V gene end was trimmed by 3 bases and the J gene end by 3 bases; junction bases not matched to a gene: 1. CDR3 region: CASSQGLAGVYEQYV. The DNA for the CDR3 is TGTGCCAGCAGCCAGGGACTAGCGGGGGTCTACGAGCAGTACGTC.

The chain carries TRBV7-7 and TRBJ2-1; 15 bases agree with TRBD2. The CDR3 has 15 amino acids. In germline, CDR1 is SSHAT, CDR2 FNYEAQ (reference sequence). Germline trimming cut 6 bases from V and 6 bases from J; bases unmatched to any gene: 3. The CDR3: CASSRTSGGANEQFF. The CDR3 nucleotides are TGTGCCAGCAGTAGGACTAGCGGGGGGGCCAATGAGCAGTTCTTC.

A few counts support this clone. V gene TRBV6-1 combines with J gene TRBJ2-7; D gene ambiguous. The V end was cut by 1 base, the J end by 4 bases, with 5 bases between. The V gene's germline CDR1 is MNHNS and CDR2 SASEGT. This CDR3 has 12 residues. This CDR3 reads CASSEVAYEQYV. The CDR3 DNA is TGTGCCAGCAGTGAAGTAGCTTACGAGCAGTACGTC.

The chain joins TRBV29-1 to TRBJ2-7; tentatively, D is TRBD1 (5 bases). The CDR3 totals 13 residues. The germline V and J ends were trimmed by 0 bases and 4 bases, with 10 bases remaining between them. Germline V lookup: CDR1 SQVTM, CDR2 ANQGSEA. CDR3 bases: TGCAGCGTTGAAGATGGGGCAGGGTACGAGCAGTACTTC. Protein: CSVEDGAGYEQYF.

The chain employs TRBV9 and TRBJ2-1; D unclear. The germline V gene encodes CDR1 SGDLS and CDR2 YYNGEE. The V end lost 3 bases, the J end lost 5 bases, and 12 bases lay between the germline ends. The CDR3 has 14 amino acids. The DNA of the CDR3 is TGTGCCAGCAGCGCCCTAGAGAGAAACAATGAGCAGTTCTTC. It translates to CASSALERNNEQFF.

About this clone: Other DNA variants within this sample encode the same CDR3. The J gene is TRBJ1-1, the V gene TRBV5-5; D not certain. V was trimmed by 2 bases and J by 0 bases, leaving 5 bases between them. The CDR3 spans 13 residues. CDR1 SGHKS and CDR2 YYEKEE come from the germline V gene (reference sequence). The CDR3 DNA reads TGTGCCAGCAGCTTCGACCTGAACACTGAAGCTTTCTTT. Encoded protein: CASSFDLNTEAFF.